The clone carrying this T cell receptor beta chain came up once. Its antigen is not identified. This entry is derived from a study of cytomegalovirus exposure and HLA in healthy donors. Across the study: In a previous analysis, approximately 110 million unique TCR beta sequences were found from 150 million to 200 million T cells. Findings and limits, study-wide: As a later analysis showed, a missense DCLRE1C variant was linked to trimming of TCR beta V- and J-genes.

The CDR3 spans 15 residues. Between the trimmed V and J ends, which lost 3 bases and 0 bases, there was a span of 12 bases. CDR1 and CDR2 (germline): MNHEY, SVGAGI. Vbeta (60) and Jbeta (13) primers were used in the PCR. Here immunoSEQ multiplex PCR was the method, and the copy in TCRdb shows in-frame clones only, minus some. The sample lists approximately 170,000 clones, around 79% occurring once. The sequence came from a woman aged 40-49 years in good health and CMV-seropositive. V gene TRBV6-5 combines with J gene TRBJ2-7, with D perhaps TRBD1 (5 bases). Input material: PBMCs. The CDR3 is CASSYSVTVSYEQYF. The CDR3 nucleotides are TGTGCCAGCAGTTATTCAGTGACAGTCTCCTACGAGCAGTACTTC.